This passage covers 7 T cell receptor beta chains from one sample sequenced in a study of blood T cells in healthy people across ages. A second PCR, run for 7 to 11 cycles, used a sample-barcoded 5' primer plus a J-beta primer mix. TCRdb ran MiXCR on the 5' RACE reads and lists one entry per CDR3 protein. In the table there are some 690,000 distinct CDR3 sequences, approximately 22% of which are singletons. Sequencing input: blood. These receptors were taken from a man in his 70s in good health.

V gene TRBV20-1 combines with J gene TRBJ2-4; D may correspond to TRBD1 or TRBD2 (5 bases each). Per the germline V gene, CDR1 is DFQATT and CDR2 is SNEGSKA (reference sequence). CDR3 length equals 12 residues. Trimming removed 7 bases at V and 5 bases at J, with 12 bases between. The CDR3 sequence: CSVLRGENIQYF. The DNA for the CDR3 is TGCAGTGTATTACGAGGGGAAAACATTCAGTACTTC.

This clonotype was recorded a few times. CDR3 amino acids: CASSLWDRAGNEQFF. In DNA form, the CDR3 reads TGTGCCAGCAGTTTATGGGACAGGGCCGGCAATGAGCAGTTCTTC. The V call is TRBV28, the J call TRBJ2-1; 8 bases line up with TRBD1. V shed 0 bases and J 6 bases; nucleotides not matched to a gene: 4. This CDR3 comprises 15 residues. Germline CDR1 and CDR2: MDHEN and SYDVKM.

The V call is TRBV11-2, the J call TRBJ1-4; weak D call: TRBD1 (5 bases). V lost 4 bases and J 7 bases, leaving 13 bases between the germline ends. The CDR3 is made up of 14 amino acids. Germline values: CDR1 SGHAT, CDR2 FQNNGV. The CDR3, as DNA: TGTGCCAGCAGCTCTTGGGGGGGATCTGAAAAACTGTTTTTT. It is translated as CASSSWGGSEKLFF. The variable domain in full, completed from reference TRBV11-2 and TRBJ1-4, reads EAGVAQSPRYKIIEKRQSVAFWCNPISGHATLYWYQQILGQGPKLLIQFQNNGVVDDSQLPKDRFSAERLKGVDSTLKIQPAKLEDSAVYLCASSSWGGSEKLFFGSGTQLSVL.

This clonotype was detected only a few times. CDR3 residues: CSVEDRWAGGTETQYF. CDR3 nucleotide sequence: TGCAGCGTTGAAGATCGGTGGGCGGGAGGTACGGAGACCCAGTACTTC. The V call is TRBV29-1, the J call TRBJ2-5; 8 bases are a match to TRBD2. The CDR3 is 16 amino acids. V gave up 0 bases and J gave up 5 bases; unmatched junction bases: 11. Per the germline V gene, CDR1 is SQVTM and CDR2 is ANQGSEA.

This clonotype was seen repeatedly, ten times or more. The V call is TRBV20-1, the J call TRBJ2-7, with D hard to call. Germline V gives CDR1 DFQATT, CDR2 SNEGSKA (reference sequence). There are 13 residues in the CDR3. V was cut by 0 bases and J by 6 bases, with 12 bases left in between. The DNA of the CDR3 is TGCAGTGCTAGAGATCGGGTAGTGCTCGAGCAGTACTTC. This encodes CSARDRVVLEQYF.

This clonotype was counted a few times. The chain employs TRBV5-1 and TRBJ2-7; 11 positions match TRBD1. The CDR3 has 17 amino acids. V was clipped by 2 bases and J by 3 bases; unmatched bases: 10. Germline V gene data show CDR1 as SGHRS and CDR2 as YFSETQ. CDR3 sequence (DNA): TGCGCCAGCAGCTTTTCATTTGGGACAGGGGGGTTCTACGAGCAGTACTTC. Amino acids: CASSFSFGTGGFYEQYF. The entire variable domain, with the rest obtained from reference TRBV5-1 and TRBJ2-7, is as follows: KAGVTQTPRYLIKTRGQQVTLSCSPISGHRSVSWYQQTPGQGLQFLFEYFSETQRNKGNFPGRFSGRQFSNSRSEMNVSTLELGDSALYLCASSFSFGTGGFYEQYFGPGTRLTVT.

There are a few counts of this clonotype. The chain links TRBV6-5 to TRBJ1-6, with no clear D. Germline CDR1 reads MNHEY; CDR2 reads SVGAGI. CDR3 length equals 14 residues. V was pared by 7 bases and J by 10 bases, with 17 bases between. The CDR3 coding sequence is TGTGCCAGCAACACCCCGGACGTTCGATCACCCCTCCACTTT. Translating it yields CASNTPDVRSPLHF.